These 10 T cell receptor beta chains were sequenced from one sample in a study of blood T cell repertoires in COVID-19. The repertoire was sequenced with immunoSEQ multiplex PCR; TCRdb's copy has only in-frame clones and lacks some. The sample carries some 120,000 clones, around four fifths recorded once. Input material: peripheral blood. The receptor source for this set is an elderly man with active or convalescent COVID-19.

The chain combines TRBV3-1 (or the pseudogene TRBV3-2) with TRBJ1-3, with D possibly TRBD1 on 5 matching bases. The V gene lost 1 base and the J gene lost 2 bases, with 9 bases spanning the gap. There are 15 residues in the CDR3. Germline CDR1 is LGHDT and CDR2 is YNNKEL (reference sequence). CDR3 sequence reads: CASSQVVRAGNTIYF. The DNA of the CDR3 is TGTGCCAGCAGCCAAGTTGTCAGGGCTGGAAACACCATATATTTT.

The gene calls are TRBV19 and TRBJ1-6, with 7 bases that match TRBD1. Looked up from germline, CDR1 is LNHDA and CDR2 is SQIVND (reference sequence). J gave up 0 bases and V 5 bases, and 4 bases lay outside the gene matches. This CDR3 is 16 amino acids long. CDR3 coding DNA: TGTGCCAGTAGTTCACAGGGGAGCTCCTATAATTCACCCCTCCACTTT. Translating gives CASSSQGSSYNSPLHF.

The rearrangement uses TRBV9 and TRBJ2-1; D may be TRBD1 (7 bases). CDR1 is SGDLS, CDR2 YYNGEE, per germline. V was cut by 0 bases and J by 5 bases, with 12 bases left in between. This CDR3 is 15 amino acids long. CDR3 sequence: CASSVGGGTDNEQFF. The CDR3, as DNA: TGTGCCAGCAGCGTAGGCGGAGGGACAGACAATGAGCAGTTCTTC.

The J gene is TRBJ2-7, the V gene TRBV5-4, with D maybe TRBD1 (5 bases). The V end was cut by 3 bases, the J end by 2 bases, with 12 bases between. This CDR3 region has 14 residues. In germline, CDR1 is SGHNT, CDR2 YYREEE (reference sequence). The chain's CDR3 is CASSWSGLTYEQYF. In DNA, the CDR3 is TGTGCCAGCAGCTGGTCAGGGCTAACCTACGAGCAGTACTTC.

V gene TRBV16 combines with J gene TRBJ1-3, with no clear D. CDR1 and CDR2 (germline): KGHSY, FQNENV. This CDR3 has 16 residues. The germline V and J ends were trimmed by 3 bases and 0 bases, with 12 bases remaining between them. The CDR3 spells CASSQAGGDSGNTIYF. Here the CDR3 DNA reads TGTGCCAGCAGCCAGGCGGGAGGAGACTCTGGAAACACCATATATTTT.

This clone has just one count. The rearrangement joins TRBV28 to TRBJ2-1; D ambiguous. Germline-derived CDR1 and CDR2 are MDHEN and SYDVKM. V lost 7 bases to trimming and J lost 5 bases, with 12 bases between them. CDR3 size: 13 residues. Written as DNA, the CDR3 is TGTGCCAGCATTCACGGGTGGAACAATGAGCAGTTCTTC. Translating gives CASIHGWNNEQFF.

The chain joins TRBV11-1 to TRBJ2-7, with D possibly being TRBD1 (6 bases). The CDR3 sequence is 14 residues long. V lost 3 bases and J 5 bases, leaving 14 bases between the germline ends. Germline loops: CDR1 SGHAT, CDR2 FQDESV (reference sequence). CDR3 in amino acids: CASSFTGNRNEQYF. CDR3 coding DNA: TGTGCCAGCAGCTTCACAGGGAATAGGAACGAGCAGTACTTC.

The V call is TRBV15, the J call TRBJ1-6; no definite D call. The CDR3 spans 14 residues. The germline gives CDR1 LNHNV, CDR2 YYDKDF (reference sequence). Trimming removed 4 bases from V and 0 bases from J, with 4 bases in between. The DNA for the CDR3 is TGTGCCACCAGCACTAGCTCCTATAATTCACCCCTCCACTTT. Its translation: CATSTSSYNSPLHF. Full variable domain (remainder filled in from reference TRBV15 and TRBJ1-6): DAMVIQNPRYQVTQFGKPVTLSCSQTLNHNVMYWYQQKSSQAPKLLFHYYDKDFNNEADTPDNFQSRRPNTSFCFLDIRSPGLGDTAMYLCATSTSSYNSPLHFGNGTRLTVT.

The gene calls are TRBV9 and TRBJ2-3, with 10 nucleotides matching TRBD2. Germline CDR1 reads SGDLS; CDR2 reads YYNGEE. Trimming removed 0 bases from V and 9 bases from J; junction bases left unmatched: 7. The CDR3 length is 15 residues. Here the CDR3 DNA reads TGTGCCAGCAGCGTAGACCTAGCGGGGGCGGGCACGCAGTATTTT. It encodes CASSVDLAGAGTQYF.

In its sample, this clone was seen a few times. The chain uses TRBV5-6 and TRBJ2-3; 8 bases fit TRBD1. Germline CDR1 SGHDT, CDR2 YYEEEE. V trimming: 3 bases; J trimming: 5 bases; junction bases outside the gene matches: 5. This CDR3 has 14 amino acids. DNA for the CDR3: TGTGCCAGCAGCTCGGACAGGGATGTAGATACGCAGTATTTT. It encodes CASSSDRDVDTQYF. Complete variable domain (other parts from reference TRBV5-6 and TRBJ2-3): DAGVTQSPTHLIKTRGQQVTLRCSPKSGHDTVSWYQQALGQGPQFIFQYYEEEERQRGNFPDRFSGHQFPNYSSELNVNALLLGDSALYLCASSSDRDVDTQYFGPGTRLTVL.